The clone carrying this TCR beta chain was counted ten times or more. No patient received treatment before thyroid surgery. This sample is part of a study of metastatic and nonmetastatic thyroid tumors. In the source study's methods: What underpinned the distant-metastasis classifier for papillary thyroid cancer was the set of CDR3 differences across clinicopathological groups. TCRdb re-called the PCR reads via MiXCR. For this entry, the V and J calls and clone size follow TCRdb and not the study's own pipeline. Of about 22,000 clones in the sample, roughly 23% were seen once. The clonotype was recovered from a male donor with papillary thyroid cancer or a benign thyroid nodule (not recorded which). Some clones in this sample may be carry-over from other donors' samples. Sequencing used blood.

CDR3 in amino acids: CAWGQGATKQYF. DNA of the CDR3: TGTGCCTGGGGCCAGGGGGCTACTAAGCAGTACTTC. The rearrangement joins TRBV30 to TRBJ2-7, with 8 nucleotides matching TRBD1. V dropped 5 bases and J dropped 8; count of bases not matched to a gene: 8. The CDR3 covers 12 residues. The V gene's germline CDR1 is GTSNPN and CDR2 SVGIG (reference sequence). Complete variable domain (other parts from reference TRBV30 and TRBJ2-7): SQTIHQWPATLVQPVGSPLSLECTVEGTSNPNLYWYRQAAGRGLQLLFYSVGIGQISSEVPQNLSASRPQDRQFILSSKKLLLSDSGFYLCAWGQGATKQYFGPGTRLTVT.